This T cell receptor beta chain was sequenced for a study of Tregs in tolerant kidney transplant recipients. Overall study results and limits: Donor-specific Treg expansion exceeded global Treg expansion in tolerant patients, suggesting antigen drive. Tregs expanded with activated donor B cells seemed most donor-specific. Changing PCR primers prevented nucleotide comparison between some patients' samples.

Looked up from germline, CDR1 is SNHLY and CDR2 is FYNNEI. This CDR3 is 13 amino acids long. V lost 6 bases and J lost 5; bases outside the gene matches: 5. Note on this clone: Antigen specificity is unknown.

Thawed PBMCs were FACS-sorted into unstimulated CD4+CD25+CD127- regulatory T cells, CD4+CD25- non-regulatory cells, CD4 and CD8 cells. Sequencing was performed with immunoSEQ multiplex PCR; in TCRdb, only in-frame clones are kept and a portion is missing. The top ten hold over 9.5% of the sample, which has some 66,000 clones, 92% seen once. The rearrangement uses TRBV2 and TRBJ1-1, with 8 bases lining up with TRBD1. This TCR was sampled from a human donor who received a combined kidney and bone marrow transplant. Sequenced material: CD8+ T cells from blood, taken before the transplant. CDR3 bases: TGTGCCAGCAGGGACAGGGTGGGGACTGAAGCTTTCTTT. Amino acid sequence: CASRDRVGTEAFF.